The entry below describes one T cell receptor beta chain. This specimen belongs to a study of blood T cell repertoires in COVID-19. How the authors handled the data: Researchers report that nucleated cell counts were estimated from reference gene primer amplification. TCRdb's copy holds only in-frame clones and misses some; the assay was immunoSEQ multiplex PCR. That table supplies the V and J calls and clone size; D and trimming were determined from the DNA. The data show around 700,000 clones, about nine tenths seen once. The V gene's germline CDR1 is ENHRY and CDR2 SYGVKD. The germline V and J ends were trimmed by 0 bases and 2 bases, with 8 bases remaining between them. CDR3 length: 15 residues.

This sequence originates from a woman aged 18-29 years with acute or convalescent COVID-19. Material for sequencing was peripheral blood. V usage is TRBV10-3 and J usage is TRBJ1-5, with D perhaps matching TRBD1 (5 bases). CDR3 in amino acids: CAISESGEGNQPQHF. The CDR3, as DNA: TGTGCCATCAGTGAGTCAGGGGAGGGCAATCAGCCCCAGCATTTT.